The 23 T cell receptor beta chains presented below share a single source sample, sequenced in a study of cytomegalovirus exposure and HLA in healthy donors. Primers for the PCR totalled 60 Vbeta and 13 Jbeta. Assay used: immunoSEQ multiplex PCR; TCRdb lists only in-frame clones, some missing. The sample contains over 150,000 clones, approximately 77% of which appear only once. Sequenced material: PBMCs. The receptors derive from a man aged 18-30 years in good health and CMV-seronegative.

In this sample, this clone turned up a few times. The V call is TRBV6-6, the J call TRBJ1-3; TRBD1 aligns across 10 bases. The CDR3 runs 14 residues. From germline, CDR1 is MNHNY and CDR2 SVGAGI (reference sequence). V shed 5 bases, J shed 7 bases, and the junction held 5 bases outside the gene matches. In nucleotides, the CDR3 is TGTGCCAGCAGTGCCGGGACAGGGGTGAACACCATATATTTT. Translated: CASSAGTGVNTIYF.

The chain joins TRBV6-5 to TRBJ2-7; TRBD2 aligns across 8 bases. Germline V gives CDR1 MNHEY, CDR2 SVGAGI. The V segment lost 7 bases and the J segment 6 bases; nucleotides outside the gene matches: 14. The CDR3 sequence is 15 residues long. In DNA, the CDR3 is TGTGCCAGCACCCTCCGGGGACTAGTGGGAGCCGAGCAGTACTTC. This encodes CASTLRGLVGAEQYF.

With regard to this clone: An end of the junction does not agree with germline; a read error may underlie this. The J gene is TRBJ1-1, the V gene TRBV18; D may be TRBD1 (6 bases). This CDR3 is built from 13 residues. Germline CDR1 and CDR2: KGHSH and LQKENI. The CDR3 sequence: CASSPQGDTEAFF. In DNA, the CDR3 is TGTGCCAGCTCCCCACAGGGAGACACTGAAGCTTTCTTT.

The chain combines TRBV5-6 with TRBJ2-7; D is possibly TRBD2 (6 bases). Germline V gives CDR1 SGHDT, CDR2 YYEEEE. Trimming took 0 bases from V and 2 from J, leaving 9 bases between them. The CDR3 is 14 amino acids. The CDR3 protein is CASSLGTGAYEQYF. The DNA for the CDR3 is TGTGCCAGCAGCTTGGGGACGGGGGCCTACGAGCAGTACTTC. The full variable domain, rest sourced from reference TRBV5-6 and TRBJ2-7, is DAGVTQSPTHLIKTRGQQVTLRCSPKSGHDTVSWYQQALGQGPQFIFQYYEEEERQRGNFPDRFSGHQFPNYSSELNVNALLLGDSALYLCASSLGTGAYEQYFGPGTRLTVT.

The chain is built from TRBV7-8 and TRBJ2-5; D unresolved. CDR3 length: 14 amino acids. V was pared by 5 bases and J by 5 bases, with 15 bases between. Germline V gives CDR1 SGHVS, CDR2 FQNEAQ. CDR3 sequence reads: CASSPRSSDETQYF. Here the CDR3 DNA reads TGTGCCAGCAGCCCTCGGTCGAGCGACGAGACCCAGTACTTC.

CDR3 amino acids: CASSQTKDGYTF. The CDR3 bases are TGCGCCAGCAGCCAGACAAAGGATGGCTACACCTTC. J is TRBJ1-2 and V is TRBV5-1; D ambiguous. The CDR3 sequence is 12 residues long. Germline V CDR1 and CDR2: SGHRS, YFSETQ. The V gene lost 4 bases and the J gene lost 6 bases, with 10 bases spanning the gap.

The V gene is TRBV21-1, the J gene TRBJ1-5; whether TRBD1, the table's D call, matches the DNA was not checked. TRBV21-1 is described as a pseudogene. CDR3 length: 15 residues. CDR3 amino acids: CASSKFLGASQPQHF. The CDR3 nucleotides are TGTGCCAGCAGCAAATTTCTGGGGGCGAGTCAGCCCCAGCATTTT.

This clone was recorded a few times. This rearrangement joins TRBV2 to TRBJ2-7; D is possibly TRBD1 (6 bases). Per germline, CDR1 SNHLY and CDR2 FYNNEI. The V end was cut by 6 bases, the J end by 1 base, with 16 bases between. The CDR3 spans 15 residues. In nucleotides, the CDR3 is TGTGCCAGCAGCGCAAATACAGGGTTTTCCTACGAGCAGTACTTC. It is translated as CASSANTGFSYEQYF.

The V and J genes are TRBV11-3 and TRBJ2-1, with D maybe TRBD2 (5 bases). V shed 0 bases and J shed 7 bases, with 10 bases lying between them. The CDR3 runs 14 residues. Per the germline V gene, CDR1 is SGHNT and CDR2 is YENEEA. CDR3 sequence (DNA): TGTGCCAGCAGCTTAGATGATCTAGCTAATGAGCAGTTCTTC. This sequence encodes CASSLDDLANEQFF.

V gene TRBV5-4 combines with J gene TRBJ2-1; maybe TRBD2 (6 bases). The CDR3 totals 15 residues. Looked up from germline, CDR1 is SGHNT and CDR2 is YYREEE (reference sequence). The germline V and J ends were trimmed by 4 bases and 5 bases, with 16 bases remaining between them. The DNA for the CDR3 is TGTGCCAGCAGCCGGGGGTCAGGCTCGGACAATGAGCAGTTCTTC. It specifies CASSRGSGSDNEQFF.

The gene calls are TRBV7-2 and TRBJ2-1; D is possibly TRBD2 (6 bases). V lost 3 bases, J lost 4 bases, and 16 bases lay in between. Germline loops: CDR1 SGHTA, CDR2 FQGNSA. The CDR3 loop spans 16 amino acids. CDR3 bases: TGTGCCAGCAGCTTCCGGCGGGGCGGAGCTTACAATGAGCAGTTCTTC. Its translation: CASSFRRGGAYNEQFF.

The chain couples TRBV6-1 to TRBJ1-1; 10 nucleotides line up with TRBD1. Germline assignment: CDR1 MNHNS and CDR2 SASEGT. This CDR3 is built from 14 residues. V lost 10 bases, J lost 4 bases, and 9 bases stayed unmatched. CDR3 region: CATTRDRGFTEAFF. The CDR3 DNA sequence: TGTGCCACCACTAGGGACAGGGGCTTCACTGAAGCTTTCTTT.

In this sample, this clone turned up a few times. This sequence joins TRBV19 and TRBJ1-3, with D hard to call. Trimming pared 3 bases from V and 0 bases from J, leaving 6 bases between. CDR3 length: 14 amino acids. Germline CDR1 reads LNHDA; CDR2 reads SQIVND (reference sequence). CDR3 in amino acids: CASSISSSGNTIYF. The CDR3 DNA reads TGTGCCAGTAGTATCTCGAGCTCTGGAAACACCATATATTTT.

The chain recombines TRBV7-9 with TRBJ1-5; D uncertain. V was clipped by 4 bases and J by 1 base, with 11 bases between them. There are 15 residues in the CDR3. In germline, CDR1 is SEHNR, CDR2 FQNEAQ (reference sequence). The CDR3, as DNA: TGTGCCAGCAGCTCCGTCCGGGAGAGCAATCAGCCCCAGCATTTT. Protein sequence: CASSSVRESNQPQHF.

The chain employs TRBV19 and TRBJ1-4, with D perhaps TRBD1 (5 bases). This CDR3 is built from 14 residues. The V end lost 6 bases, the J end lost 6 bases, and 14 bases lay between the germline ends. Germline-derived CDR1 and CDR2 are LNHDA and SQIVND (reference sequence). The chain's CDR3 is CASSLNKGYEKLFF. DNA for the CDR3: TGTGCCAGTAGCCTTAACAAGGGGTATGAAAAACTGTTTTTT.

The rearrangement uses TRBV4-1 and TRBJ1-4; TRBD1 matches at 7 bases. CDR3 length: 16 amino acids. V was pared by 2 bases and J by 3 bases, with 6 bases of the junction left unmatched. Germline loops: CDR1 MGHRA, CDR2 YSYEKL. CDR3 nucleotides: TGCGCCAGCAGCCAAAGGGTAGGGACAGCTAATGAAAAACTGTTTTTT. Encoded protein: CASSQRVGTANEKLFF.

This clone was counted only a few times. This rearrangement joins TRBV19 to TRBJ2-3; no clear D gene. The CDR3 sequence is 14 residues long. Germline V gene lookup returns CDR1 LNHDA and CDR2 SQIVND (reference sequence). Trimming took off 6 bases at V and 2 bases at J, with 12 bases between the two ends. CDR3 sequence (DNA): TGTGCCAGTAGCTGGCGGAGCAACACAGATACGCAGTATTTT. This sequence encodes CASSWRSNTDTQYF. Using reference TRBV19 and TRBJ2-3 for the parts outside the CDR3, the full variable domain is DGGITQSPKYLFRKEGQNVTLSCEQNLNHDAMYWYRQDPGQGLRLIYYSQIVNDFQKGDIAEGYSVSREKKESFPLTVTSAQKNPTAFYLCASSWRSNTDTQYFGPGTRLTVL.

J is TRBJ2-1 and V is TRBV10-3; 10 bases align to TRBD2. V lost 11 bases, J lost 8 bases, and 12 bases stayed unmatched. Germline V gene sequence: CDR1 ENHRY, CDR2 SYGVKD. CDR3 length equals 14 residues. CDR3 DNA sequence: TGTGCCGTTAGGGGGGGGCTAGCGGGAGATGAGCAGTTCTTC. Amino acids: CAVRGGLAGDEQFF.

The chain carries TRBV5-6 and TRBJ2-6, with D possibly matching TRBD2 (5 bases). V was shortened by 2 bases and J by 4 bases, with 7 bases between the two germline ends. This CDR3 spans 14 amino acids. The germline V gene has CDR1 SGHDT and CDR2 YYEEEE. The CDR3: CASSFRGGANVLTF. CDR3 DNA: TGTGCCAGCAGCTTTAGAGGGGGGGCCAACGTCCTGACTTTC.

V and J are TRBV9 and TRBJ1-1; weak D call: TRBD1 (6 bases). There are 16 residues in the CDR3. V was cut by 3 bases and J by 2 bases, with 17 bases left in between. In germline, CDR1 is SGDLS, CDR2 YYNGEE. In DNA form, the CDR3 reads TGTGCCAGCAGCGACGCCCACCAGGGGATCAACACTGAAGCTTTCTTT. It translates to CASSDAHQGINTEAFF.

Details on this clone: Relative to the germline gene, one junction end is altered; a read error may explain this. The chain joins TRBV5-4 to TRBJ2-3; 9 bases map to TRBD2. In germline, CDR1 is SGHNT, CDR2 YYREEE (reference sequence). This CDR3 is 15 amino acids long. The CDR3 bases are TGTGCCAGCAATCCTACCGGGACTAGCAAAGATACGCAGTATTTT. Translated, it gives CASNPTGTSKDTQYF.

The rearrangement joins TRBV28 to TRBJ1-4; TRBD1 matches 7 bases. J lost 5 bases, V lost 4 bases, and 10 bases had no gene match. The CDR3 extends over 16 amino acids. Germline-derived CDR1 and CDR2 are MDHEN and SYDVKM. The CDR3, as DNA: TGTGCCAGCAGTTCAGGACAGCCAGGGGGAAATGAAAAACTGTTTTTT. This sequence encodes CASSSGQPGGNEKLFF.

The chain recombines TRBV28 with TRBJ2-1; 7 bases align to TRBD2. The CDR3 has 14 amino acids. Germline loops: CDR1 MDHEN, CDR2 SYDVKM. With V trimmed by 8 bases and J by 4 bases, 8 bases remained unmatched. The DNA for the CDR3 is TGTGCCAGCGGCCTGGGGGGGGAATACAATGAGCAGTTCTTC. Protein product: CASGLGGEYNEQFF.